This T cell receptor beta chain was identified in a study of T-cell memory formation after mild COVID-19. TCR alpha and TCR beta cDNA libraries carrying sample barcodes and UMIs came from 5'RACE with constant-segment primers. TCRdb redid the calling of the 5' RACE reads with MiXCR, one entry per CDR3 protein. The sample consists of about 430,000 distinct CDR3 sequences, approximately 25% of them appearing once. From germline, CDR1 is SQVTM and CDR2 ANQGSEA. The CDR3 loop spans 11 amino acids. V shed 6 bases, J shed 5 bases, and the junction held 2 bases outside the gene matches. In its sample, this clonotype was seen a few times.

The specimen sequenced was PBMCs or a T cell subset sorted from them (not recorded which). This TCR was recovered from an adult woman who had mild COVID-19 (a few samples of this study predate the infection). Cell type and time point are not known. The rearrangement joins TRBV29-1 to TRBJ2-3; 7 nucleotides agree with TRBD2. The CDR3 DNA reads TGCAGCGTGGGGGAGGGAGATACGCAGTATTTT. It encodes CSVGEGDTQYF.